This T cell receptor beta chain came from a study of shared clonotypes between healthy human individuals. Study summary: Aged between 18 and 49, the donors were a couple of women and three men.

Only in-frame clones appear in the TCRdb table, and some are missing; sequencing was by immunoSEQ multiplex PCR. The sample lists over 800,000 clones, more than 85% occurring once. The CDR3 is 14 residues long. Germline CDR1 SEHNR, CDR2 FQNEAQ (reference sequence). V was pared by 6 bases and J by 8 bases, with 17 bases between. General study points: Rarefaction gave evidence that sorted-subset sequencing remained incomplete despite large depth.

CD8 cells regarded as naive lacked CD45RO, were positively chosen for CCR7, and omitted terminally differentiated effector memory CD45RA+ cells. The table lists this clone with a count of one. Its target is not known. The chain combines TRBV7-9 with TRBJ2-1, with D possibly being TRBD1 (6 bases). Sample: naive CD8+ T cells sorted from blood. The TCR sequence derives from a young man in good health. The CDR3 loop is CASRDSSSGDEQFF. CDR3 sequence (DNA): TGTGCCAGCAGGGACAGCTCCTCGGGCGATGAGCAGTTCTTC.